A single sample is the source of the 26 T cell receptor beta chains below, sequenced in a study of CD8 T cells in ankylosing spondylitis. Study findings and constraints: Ankylosing spondylitis blood appeared to carry a characteristic TCR beta motif of under ten highly homologous variants.

MiXCR was run by TCRdb on the 5' RACE reads, yielding one entry per CDR3 protein. The sample lists more than 400,000 distinct CDR3 sequences, approximately 5% occurring once. What these receptors recognize is not known. The specimen sequenced was blood, either unsorted or a sorted T cell fraction (not recorded which). These receptors were taken from a male donor with ankylosing spondylitis.

This clonotype was detected many times. The V gene is TRBV10-3, the J gene TRBJ1-1, with unresolved D. With 11 bases removed from V and 3 bases from J, the gap between germline ends came to 13 bases. The germline CDR1 and CDR2 sequences are ENHRY and SYGVKD. The CDR3 has 12 amino acids. The CDR3 is CASKGDYTEAFF. The DNA for the CDR3 is TGTGCCTCCAAAGGAGATTACACTGAAGCTTTCTTT.

Many counts were recorded for this clonotype. This chain connects TRBV5-5 to TRBJ2-1; D call uncertain. The V gene's germline CDR1 is SGHKS and CDR2 YYEKEE (reference sequence). Trimming removed 2 bases from V and 8 bases from J, with 11 bases in between. The CDR3 runs 13 residues. CDR3 coding DNA: TGTGCCAGCAGCTTCCTCCGCTGGGATGAGCAGTTCTTC. This encodes CASSFLRWDEQFF.

This clonotype showed up many times. The chain joins TRBV5-1 to TRBJ2-1, with 14 bases aligning to TRBD2. The CDR3 spans 16 residues. V shed 3 bases, J shed 8 bases, and the junction held 7 bases outside the gene matches. Per germline, CDR1 SGHRS and CDR2 YFSETQ. The CDR3 DNA reads TGCGCCAGCAGCTGGGGACTAGCGGGAGCAATGGATGAGCAGTTCTTC. Translating it yields CASSWGLAGAMDEQFF.

This clonotype was recorded at least ten times. The rearrangement joins TRBV29-1 to TRBJ2-5; D is possibly TRBD1 or TRBD2 (5 bases each). Trimming removed 3 bases from V and 0 bases from J, with 17 bases in between. The CDR3 totals 16 residues. The germline gives CDR1 SQVTM, CDR2 ANQGSEA. The chain's CDR3 is CSVEGVGAVHQETQYF. The CDR3 DNA reads as TGCAGCGTTGAGGGGGTCGGCGCGGTTCACCAAGAGACCCAGTACTTC.

The table lists this clonotype with many counts. The J gene is TRBJ1-1, the V gene TRBV6-6, with TRBD1 as a possible D gene (5 bases). Germline CDR1 MNHNY, CDR2 SVGAGI (reference sequence). The CDR3 extends over 12 amino acids. The V gene lost 6 bases and the J gene lost 4 bases, with 9 bases spanning the gap. The CDR3 reads CASRGAGTEAFF. The CDR3 nucleotides read TGTGCCAGCAGAGGGGCCGGCACTGAAGCTTTCTTT.

This clonotype was seen at least ten times. The chain has TRBV4-3 and TRBJ2-3, with D perhaps matching TRBD1 or TRBD2 (5 bases each). Trimming pared 1 base from V and 1 base from J, leaving 6 bases between. The length of the CDR3 is 14 residues. Per the germline V gene, CDR1 is LGHNA and CDR2 is YSLEER. Here the CDR3 reads CASSQGDRTDTQYF. CDR3 sequence (DNA): TGCGCCAGCAGCCAAGGGGACCGCACAGATACGCAGTATTTT.

This clonotype has ten or more counts. CDR3 DNA: TGCGCCAGCAGCACCCAGGGCCCAGGGAACTATGGCTACACCTTC. Protein product: CASSTQGPGNYGYTF. The chain has TRBV5-1 and TRBJ1-2, with a weak D call TRBD1 (5 bases). The CDR3 consists of 15 residues. Germline lookup yields CDR1 SGHRS and CDR2 YFSETQ. V dropped 4 bases and J dropped 2 bases, with 15 bases sitting between them.

V is TRBV6-5 and J is TRBJ2-3; tentatively, D is TRBD1 (6 bases). V was clipped by 6 bases and J by 6 bases, with 22 bases between them. The CDR3 sequence is 16 residues long. Germline CDR1 is MNHEY and CDR2 is SVGAGI. CDR3: CASRPGDTFMLDTQYF. The DNA of the CDR3 is TGTGCCAGCAGGCCAGGGGACACCTTTATGTTGGATACGCAGTATTTT.

This clonotype was counted ten times or more. V and J are TRBV12-3 or TRBV12-4 and TRBJ1-2; the D gene is possibly TRBD1 (6 bases). The CDR3 covers 14 residues. Trimming left V 3 bases short and J 8 bases short, with 16 bases between. For the CDR3, the DNA is TGTGCCAGCAGTTTGGCCGGGGGCGCGAGGGGCTACACCTTC. Protein sequence: CASSLAGGARGYTF.

This clonotype was seen ten or more times. The gene calls are TRBV5-1 and TRBJ2-7; 15 bases map to TRBD2. J gave up 0 bases and V 2 bases, and 6 bases lay outside the gene matches. The CDR3 sequence is 18 residues long. Germline V gives CDR1 SGHRS, CDR2 YFSETQ. The CDR3 loop is CASSFGLAGGELSYEQYF. CDR3 bases: TGCGCCAGCAGCTTCGGACTAGCGGGAGGGGAGCTCTCCTACGAGCAGTACTTC.

This clonotype was recorded at least ten times. This chain links TRBV15 with TRBJ2-3, with 8 positions matching TRBD1. V was clipped by 3 bases and J by 1 base; unmatched bases: 0. This CDR3 spans 14 amino acids. Germline CDR1 is LNHNV and CDR2 is YYDKDF (reference sequence). CDR3 coding DNA: TGTGCCACCAGCAGGGGACAGGGCACAGATACGCAGTATTTT. It translates to CATSRGQGTDTQYF. The full variable domain, completed using reference TRBV15 and TRBJ2-3, is DAMVIQNPRYQVTQFGKPVTLSCSQTLNHNVMYWYQQKSSQAPKLLFHYYDKDFNNEADTPDNFQSRRPNTSFCFLDIRSPGLGDTAMYLCATSRGQGTDTQYFGPGTRLTVL.

This chain connects TRBV30 to TRBJ1-2; D remains unclear. Deletions cut 5 bases from V and 4 bases from J, with 5 bases between. The CDR3 is made up of 10 amino acids. From germline, CDR1 is GTSNPN and CDR2 SVGIG (reference sequence). The CDR3: CAWGPYGYTF. CDR3 in DNA: TGTGCCTGGGGCCCCTATGGCTACACCTTC.

This clonotype has ten or more counts. This chain connects TRBV5-1 to TRBJ1-2; D remains unclear. CDR3 size: 14 residues. Germline assignment: CDR1 SGHRS and CDR2 YFSETQ. Between the trimmed V and J ends, which lost 0 bases and 3 bases, there was a span of 9 bases. CDR3: CASSLARRDYGYTF. The CDR3 nucleotides read TGCGCCAGCAGCTTGGCCCGCCGGGACTATGGCTACACCTTC.

This clonotype was seen only a few times. The chain links TRBV6-1 to TRBJ2-2; D gene uncertain. Between the trimmed V and J ends, which lost 3 bases and 3 bases, there was a span of 8 bases. The CDR3 totals 14 residues. The V gene's germline CDR1 is MNHNS and CDR2 SASEGT. Here the CDR3 DNA reads TGTGCCAGCAGTGAGTGGTTGGACACCGGGGAGCTGTTTTTT. Protein sequence: CASSEWLDTGELFF.

In its sample, this clonotype was seen many times. The J gene is TRBJ1-1, the V gene TRBV7-2; unclear D gene. Trimming removed 2 bases from V and 2 bases from J, with 12 bases in between. Germline V gene data show CDR1 as SGHTA and CDR2 as FQGNSA. CDR3 length: 15 amino acids. The CDR3 reads CASSLYVGQNTEAFF. For the CDR3, the DNA is TGTGCCAGCAGCTTATATGTAGGGCAAAACACTGAAGCTTTCTTT.

This clonotype occurred many times. For the CDR3, the DNA is TGTGCCAGCAGCTCGGTATCGGAGCGGGTTAGCACCGGGGAGCTGTTTTTT. Residues: CASSSVSERVSTGELFF. The chain uses TRBV7-2 and TRBJ2-2; tentative D call: TRBD2 (6 bases). CDR1 is SGHTA, CDR2 FQGNSA, per germline. The CDR3 extends over 17 amino acids. V dropped 4 bases and J dropped 4 bases, with 19 bases sitting between them.

There are many counts of this clonotype. This rearrangement joins TRBV15 to TRBJ2-7; the match to TRBD2 covers 13 bases. CDR1 is LNHNV and CDR2 is YYDKDF in the germline V gene (reference sequence). After removal of 3 bases from V and 3 bases from J, the junction contained 11 bases not matched to a gene. The CDR3 extends over 18 amino acids. In nucleotides, the CDR3 is TGTGCCACCAGCAGTTCTACGCGACTAGCGGGGGGCCTCTACGAGCAGTACTTC. Translated, it gives CATSSSTRLAGGLYEQYF.

The V call is TRBV6-1, the J call TRBJ2-3, with unresolved D. V lost 10 bases and J 4 bases, leaving 15 bases between the germline ends. CDR1 is MNHNS and CDR2 is SASEGT in the germline V gene. The CDR3 runs 13 residues. In DNA, the CDR3 is TGTGCCACCTCGGGCAGGTTCGCAGATACGCAGTATTTT. Translation: CATSGRFADTQYF.

This clonotype occurred a few times. The chain combines TRBV24-1 with TRBJ2-1; possibly TRBD1 or TRBD2 for D (6 bases each). V dropped 3 bases and J dropped 15 bases, with 14 bases sitting between them. Germline values: CDR1 KGHDR, CDR2 SFDVKD. The CDR3 is made up of 12 amino acids. The CDR3 protein is CATSDPGGHGFF. CDR3 nucleotide sequence: TGTGCCACCAGTGATCCCGGGGGCCACGGGTTCTTC.

This clonotype has a count of ten or more. This chain connects TRBV6-1 to TRBJ2-7; TRBD1 agrees at 9 bases. The junction had 8 bases not matched to a gene; V was cut back by 8 bases and J by 3 bases. Per germline, CDR1 MNHNS and CDR2 SASEGT. The CDR3 length is 14 residues. The chain's CDR3 is CASGSGTGIYEQYF. The CDR3 coding sequence is TGTGCCAGCGGATCCGGGACAGGGATCTACGAGCAGTACTTC.

This clonotype appeared a few times. The chain uses TRBV5-6 and TRBJ2-1, with 7 bases identical to TRBD1. This CDR3 has 16 amino acids. Germline values: CDR1 SGHDT, CDR2 YYEEEE. The V segment lost 2 bases and the J segment 1 base; nucleotides outside the gene matches: 6. CDR3 in amino acids: CASSFFRDSSYNEQFF. The CDR3 DNA sequence: TGTGCCAGCAGCTTCTTTCGGGACAGTTCCTACAATGAGCAGTTCTTC.

The table lists this clonotype with a few counts. V gene TRBV7-9 combines with J gene TRBJ2-3; TRBD1 aligns across 8 bases. The CDR3 extends over 17 amino acids. Per the germline V gene, CDR1 is SEHNR and CDR2 is FQNEAQ (reference sequence). V lost 5 bases, J lost 5 bases, and 15 bases stayed unmatched. The CDR3 nucleotides are TGTGCCAGCAGCGTCTACGGACCAGGGGGCTGGGGAGATACGCAGTATTTT. This encodes CASSVYGPGGWGDTQYF. The whole variable domain, remainder taken from reference TRBV7-9 and TRBJ2-3, is DTGVSQNPRHKITKRGQNVTFRCDPISEHNRLYWYRQTLGQGPEFLTYFQNEAQLEKSRLLSDRFSAERPKGSFSTLEIQRTEQGDSAMYLCASSVYGPGGWGDTQYFGPGTRLTVL.

This clonotype was seen at least ten times. V is TRBV11-2 and J is TRBJ2-2; D unresolved. Trimming left V 5 bases short and J 6 bases short, with 13 bases between. Germline lookup yields CDR1 SGHAT and CDR2 FQNNGV. The CDR3 contains 14 residues. The CDR3 reads CASSRLAGSGELFF. CDR3 nucleotide sequence: TGTGCCAGCAGCCGTCTGGCAGGTTCCGGGGAGCTGTTTTTT.

At least ten counts were recorded for this clonotype. V is TRBV7-9 and J is TRBJ1-5, with 9 bases identical to TRBD1. This CDR3 spans 15 amino acids. Trimming at V came to 2 bases and at J to 7 bases, leaving 6 bases not matched to a gene. Germline V gene data show CDR1 as SEHNR and CDR2 as FQNEAQ (reference sequence). In nucleotides, the CDR3 is TGTGCCAGCAGCTTAACGGGACAGGGCAGGCAGCCCCAGCATTTT. Residues: CASSLTGQGRQPQHF.

This clonotype occurred many times. The chain joins TRBV15 to TRBJ2-5; 7 bases are shared with TRBD2. The J segment lost 3 bases and the V segment lost 3 bases, leaving 1 base of the junction unmatched. This CDR3 has 13 residues. Germline-derived CDR1 and CDR2 are LNHNV and YYDKDF (reference sequence). CDR3 DNA sequence: TGTGCCACCAGCAGGGGGGGGGAAGAGACCCAGTACTTC. This codes for CATSRGGEETQYF.

This clonotype occurred a few times. Written as DNA, the CDR3 is TGTGCCAGCAGCCCGGGACCTTTAAGGATGGCTGAAGCTTTCTTT. This sequence encodes CASSPGPLRMAEAFF. This chain joins TRBV4-2 and TRBJ1-1; TRBD1 is a possible D gene (5 bases). The CDR3 is 15 residues long. Deletions cut 4 bases from V and 6 bases from J, with 18 bases between. The germline gives CDR1 LGHNA, CDR2 YNFKEQ.